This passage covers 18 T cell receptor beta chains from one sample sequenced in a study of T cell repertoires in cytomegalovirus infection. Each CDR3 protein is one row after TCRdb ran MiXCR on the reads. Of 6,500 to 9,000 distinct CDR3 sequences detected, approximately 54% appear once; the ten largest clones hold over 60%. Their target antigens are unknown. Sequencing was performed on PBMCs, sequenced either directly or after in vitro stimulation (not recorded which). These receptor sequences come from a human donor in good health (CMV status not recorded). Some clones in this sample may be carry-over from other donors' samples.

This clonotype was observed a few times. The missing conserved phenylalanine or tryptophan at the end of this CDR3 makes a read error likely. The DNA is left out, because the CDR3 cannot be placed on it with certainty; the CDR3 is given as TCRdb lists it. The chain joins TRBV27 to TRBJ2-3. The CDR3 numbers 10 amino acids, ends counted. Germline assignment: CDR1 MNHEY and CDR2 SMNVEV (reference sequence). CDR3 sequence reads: CASHGETKYL.

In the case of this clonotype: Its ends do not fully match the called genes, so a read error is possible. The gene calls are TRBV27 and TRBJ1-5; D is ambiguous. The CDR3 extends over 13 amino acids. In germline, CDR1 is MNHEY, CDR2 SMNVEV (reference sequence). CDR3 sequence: CARSAWSGQPHHF. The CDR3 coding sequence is TGTGCCAGAAGTGCATGGTCTGGGCAGCCCCATCATTTT.

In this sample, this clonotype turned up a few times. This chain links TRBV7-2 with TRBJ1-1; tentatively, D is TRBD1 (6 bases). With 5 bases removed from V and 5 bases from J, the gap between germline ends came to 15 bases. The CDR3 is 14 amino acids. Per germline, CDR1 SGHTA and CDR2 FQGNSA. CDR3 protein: CASSADAGVTEAFF. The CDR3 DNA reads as TGTGCCAGCAGCGCGGACGCAGGGGTTACTGAAGCTTTCTTT.

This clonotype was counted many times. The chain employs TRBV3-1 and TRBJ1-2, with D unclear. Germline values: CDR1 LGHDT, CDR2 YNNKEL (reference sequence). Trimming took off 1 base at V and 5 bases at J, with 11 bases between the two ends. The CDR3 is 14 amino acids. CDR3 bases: TGTGCCAGCAGCCAAGCGCCACATAAATATGGCTACACCTTC. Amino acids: CASSQAPHKYGYTF.

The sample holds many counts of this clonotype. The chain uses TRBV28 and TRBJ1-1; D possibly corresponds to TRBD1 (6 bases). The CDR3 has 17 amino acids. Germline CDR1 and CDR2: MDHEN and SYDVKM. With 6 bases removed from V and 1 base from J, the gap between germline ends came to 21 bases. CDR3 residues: CASSSGTTLAPNTEAFF. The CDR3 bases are TGTGCCAGCAGCTCCGGGACAACCTTAGCGCCGAACACTGAAGCTTTCTTT. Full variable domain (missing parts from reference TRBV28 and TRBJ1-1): DVKVTQSSRYLVKRTGEKVFLECVQDMDHENMFWYRQDPGLGLRLIYFSYDVKMKEKGDIPEGYSVSREKKERFSLILESASTNQTSMYLCASSSGTTLAPNTEAFFGQGTRLTVV.

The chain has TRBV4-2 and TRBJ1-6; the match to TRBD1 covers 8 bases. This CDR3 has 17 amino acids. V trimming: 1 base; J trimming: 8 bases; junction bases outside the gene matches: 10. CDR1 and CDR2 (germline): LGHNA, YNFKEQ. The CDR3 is CASSQAGRLTGDSPLHF. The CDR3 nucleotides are TGTGCCAGCAGCCAAGCGGGTCGATTGACAGGGGATTCACCCCTCCACTTT.

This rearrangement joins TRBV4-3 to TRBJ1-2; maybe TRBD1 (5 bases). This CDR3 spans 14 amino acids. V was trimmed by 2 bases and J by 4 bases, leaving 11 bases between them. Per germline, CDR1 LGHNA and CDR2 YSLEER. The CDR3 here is CASSQQGIRYGYTF. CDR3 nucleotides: TGCGCCAGCAGCCAACAGGGAATACGCTATGGCTACACCTTC.

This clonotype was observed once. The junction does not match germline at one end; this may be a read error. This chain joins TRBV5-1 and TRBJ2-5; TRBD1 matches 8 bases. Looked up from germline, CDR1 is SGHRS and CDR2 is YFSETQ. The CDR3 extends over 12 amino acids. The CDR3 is CASRRDRYTRYF. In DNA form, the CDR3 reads TGCGCCAGCCGGCGGGACAGGTATACCCGGTACTTC.

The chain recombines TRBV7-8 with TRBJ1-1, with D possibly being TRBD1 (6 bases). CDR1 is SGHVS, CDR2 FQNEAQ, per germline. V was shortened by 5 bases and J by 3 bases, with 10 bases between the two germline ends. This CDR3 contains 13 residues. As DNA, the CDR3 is TGTGCCAGCAGCCTTGACAGGCACACTGAAGCTTTCTTT. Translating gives CASSLDRHTEAFF.

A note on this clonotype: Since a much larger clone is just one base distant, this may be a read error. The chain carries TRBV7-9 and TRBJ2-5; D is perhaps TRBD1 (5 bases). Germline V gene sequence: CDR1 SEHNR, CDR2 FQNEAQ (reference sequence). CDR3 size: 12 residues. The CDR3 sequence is CASSVAGWPPHF. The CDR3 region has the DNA TGTGCCAGCAGCGTGGCAGGGTGGCCACCTCACTTC.

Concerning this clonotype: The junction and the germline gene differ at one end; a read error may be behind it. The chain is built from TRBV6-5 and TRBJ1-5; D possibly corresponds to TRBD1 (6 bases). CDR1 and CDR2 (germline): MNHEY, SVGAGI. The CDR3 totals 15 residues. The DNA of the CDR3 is TGTGCCAGCAGCCTGAAAGGGGGTAGCAATAAGCCCCAGCATTTT. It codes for CASSLKGGSNKPQHF.

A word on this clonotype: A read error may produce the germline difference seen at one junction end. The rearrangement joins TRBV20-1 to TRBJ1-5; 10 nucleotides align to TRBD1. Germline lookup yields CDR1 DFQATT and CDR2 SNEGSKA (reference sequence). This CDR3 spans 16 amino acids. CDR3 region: CSACDRGLYSTQPPHF. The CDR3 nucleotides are TGCAGTGCTTGTGACAGGGGGCTTTATAGCACTCAGCCCCCGCATTTT.

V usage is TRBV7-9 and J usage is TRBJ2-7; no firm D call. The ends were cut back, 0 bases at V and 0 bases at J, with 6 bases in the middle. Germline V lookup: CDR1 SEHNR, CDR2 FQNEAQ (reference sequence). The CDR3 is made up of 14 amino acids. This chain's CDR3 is CASSLAVASYEQYF. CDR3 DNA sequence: TGTGCCAGCAGCTTAGCGGTGGCCTCCTACGAGCAGTACTTC. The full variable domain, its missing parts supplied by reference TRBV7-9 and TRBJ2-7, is DTGVSQNPRHKITKRGQNVTFRCDPISEHNRLYWYRQTLGQGPEFLTYFQNEAQLEKSRLLSDRFSAERPKGSFSTLEIQRTEQGDSAMYLCASSLAVASYEQYFGPGTRLTVT.

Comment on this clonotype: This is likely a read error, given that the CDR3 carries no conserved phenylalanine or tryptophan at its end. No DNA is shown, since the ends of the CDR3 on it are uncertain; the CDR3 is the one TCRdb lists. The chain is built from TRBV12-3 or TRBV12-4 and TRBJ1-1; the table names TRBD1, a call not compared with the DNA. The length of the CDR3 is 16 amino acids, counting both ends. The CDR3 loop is CAGSLRVSKQGTEAFS.

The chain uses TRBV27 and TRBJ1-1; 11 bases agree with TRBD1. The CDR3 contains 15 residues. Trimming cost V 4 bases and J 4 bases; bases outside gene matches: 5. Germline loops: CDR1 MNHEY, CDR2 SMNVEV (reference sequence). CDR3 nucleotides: TGTGCCAGCAGTTCGCTGGACAGGGGGCTCACTGAAGCTTTCTTT. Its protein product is CASSSLDRGLTEAFF.

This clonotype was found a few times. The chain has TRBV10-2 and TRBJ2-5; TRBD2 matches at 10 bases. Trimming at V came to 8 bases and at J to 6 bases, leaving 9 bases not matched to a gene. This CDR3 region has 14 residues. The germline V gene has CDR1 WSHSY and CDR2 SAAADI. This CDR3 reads CASGLAGASQTQYF. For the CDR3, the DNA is TGCGCCAGCGGTCTAGCGGGGGCTAGTCAGACCCAGTACTTC.

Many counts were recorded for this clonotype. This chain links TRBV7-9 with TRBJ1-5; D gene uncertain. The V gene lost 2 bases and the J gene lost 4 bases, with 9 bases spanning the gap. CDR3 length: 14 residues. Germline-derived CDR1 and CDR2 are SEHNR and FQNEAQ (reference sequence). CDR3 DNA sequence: TGTGCCAGCAGCTTAAGCCAGGTAAATCAGCCCCAGCATTTT. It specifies CASSLSQVNQPQHF.

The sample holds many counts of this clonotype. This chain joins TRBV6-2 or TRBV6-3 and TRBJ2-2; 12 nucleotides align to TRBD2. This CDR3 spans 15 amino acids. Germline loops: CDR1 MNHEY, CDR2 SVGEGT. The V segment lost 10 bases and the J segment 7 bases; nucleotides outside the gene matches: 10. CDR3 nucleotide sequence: TGTGCCACCAGACTAGCGGGAGATCGTGGCGGGGAGCTGTTTTTT. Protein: CATRLAGDRGGELFF.